This is a list of T cell receptor beta chains from one sample in a study of blood T cell repertoires in COVID-19. The repertoire was sequenced with immunoSEQ multiplex PCR; TCRdb's copy has only in-frame clones and lacks some. The table has about 200,000 clones, approximately 90% seen once; the top ten hold approximately 5.6%. The specimen sequenced was peripheral blood. The origin of the receptors is a man between 40 and 49 years old with active or convalescent COVID-19. Each CDR3 is given with its conserved first and last residue. The D gene is left open where the match is weak. Clone size, where shown, is once, few, many, or a class for clones that have expanded.

cdr3_nt | cdr3_aa | v_call | clone_size | d_call | j_call
TGTGCCAGCTCACCGGGAGGCTTTCAGGGGAACACTGAAGCTTTCTTT | CASSPGGFQGNTEAFF | TRBV18 | NA | NA | TRBJ1-1
TGTGCCAGCAGCCAAAGCCCTCATGGGGACAGGGGTCCGCCGGGCGAAAAACTGTTTTTT | CASSQSPHGDRGPPGEKLFF | TRBV6-6 | NA | TRBD1 | TRBJ1-4
TGTGCCAGCAGCTCAACCCGGGACCTGGGAGGGTCGGGCTACACCTTC | CASSSTRDLGGSGYTF | TRBV7-2 | NA | NA | TRBJ1-2
TGTGCCAGCAGCTTGAGTCTAGCGCTGATCTCCTACGAGCAGTACTTC | CASSLSLALISYEQYF | TRBV11-3 | NA | NA | TRBJ2-7
TGTGCCAGCAGTTACGACAGCTTCTACGAGCAGTACTTC | CASSYDSFYEQYF | TRBV6-6 | few | NA | TRBJ2-7
TGCAGCGTTGAGAGGTCACTTTTAGCGGAAATCTACAATGAGCAGTTCTTC | CSVERSLLAEIYNEQFF | TRBV29-1 | NA | NA | TRBJ2-1
TGTGCCAGCAGCCAACGGGGGGGAAGAAGCTCTGGAAACACCATATATTTT | CASSQRGGRSSGNTIYF | TRBV3-1/TRBV3-2 | NA | NA | TRBJ1-3
TGTGCCAGCAGTCCCAGACAGTTCACAAACACTGAAGCTTTCTTT | CASSPRQFTNTEAFF | TRBV6-5 | once | NA | TRBJ1-1
TGTGCCAGCATTGCCGCGCTGGGGGGAAACCAGCCCCAGCATTTT | CASIAALGGNQPQHF | TRBV6-5 | NA | NA | TRBJ1-5
TGTGCCAGTAGTACCACCGGAAGCGGGGTTGTCTACGAGCAGTACTTC | CASSTTGSGVVYEQYF | TRBV19 | NA | TRBD2 | TRBJ2-7
TGTGCCAGCAGCCCCTGGGAGGACCAACGGGTTTGCACCTTC | CASSPWEDQRVCTF | TRBV4-2 | once | NA | TRBJ1-2
TGTGCCAGCAGCCCCCGACAGGGGTCTCCCTATGGCTACACCTTC | CASSPRQGSPYGYTF | TRBV3-1/TRBV3-2 | NA | TRBD1 | TRBJ1-2